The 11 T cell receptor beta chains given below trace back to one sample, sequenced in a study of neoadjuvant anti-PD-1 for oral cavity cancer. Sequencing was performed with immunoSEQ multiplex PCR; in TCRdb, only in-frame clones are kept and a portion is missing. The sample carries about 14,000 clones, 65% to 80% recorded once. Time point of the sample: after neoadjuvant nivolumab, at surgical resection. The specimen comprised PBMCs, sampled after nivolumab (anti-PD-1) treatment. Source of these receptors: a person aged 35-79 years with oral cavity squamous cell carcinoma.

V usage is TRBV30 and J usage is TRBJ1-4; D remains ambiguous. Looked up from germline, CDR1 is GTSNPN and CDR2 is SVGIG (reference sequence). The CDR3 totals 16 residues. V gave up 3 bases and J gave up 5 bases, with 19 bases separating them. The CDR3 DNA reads TGTGCCTGGAGGGACGGGAACCGCGGAACAAATGAAAAACTGTTTTTT. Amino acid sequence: CAWRDGNRGTNEKLFF.

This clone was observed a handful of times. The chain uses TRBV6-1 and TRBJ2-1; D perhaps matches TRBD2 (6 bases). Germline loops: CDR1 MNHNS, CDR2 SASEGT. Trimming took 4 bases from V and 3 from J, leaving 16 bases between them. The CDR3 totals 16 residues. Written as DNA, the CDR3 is TGTGCCAGCAGTGTCTCGAGCGCGGGAAGCTACAATGAGCAGTTCTTC. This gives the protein CASSVSSAGSYNEQFF.

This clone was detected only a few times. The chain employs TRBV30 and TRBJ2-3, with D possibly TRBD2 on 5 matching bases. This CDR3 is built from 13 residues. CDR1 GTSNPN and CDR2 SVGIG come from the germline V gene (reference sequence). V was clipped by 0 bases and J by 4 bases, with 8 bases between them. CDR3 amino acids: CAWSVGASDTQYF. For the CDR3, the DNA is TGTGCCTGGAGTGTGGGAGCCTCAGATACGCAGTATTTT.

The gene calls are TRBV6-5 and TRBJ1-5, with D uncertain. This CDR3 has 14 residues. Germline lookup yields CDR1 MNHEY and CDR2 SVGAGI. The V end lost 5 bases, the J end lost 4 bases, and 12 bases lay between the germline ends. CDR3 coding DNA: TGTGCCAGCAGTGCCCCCGGAGAGAATCAGCCCCAGCATTTT. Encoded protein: CASSAPGENQPQHF.

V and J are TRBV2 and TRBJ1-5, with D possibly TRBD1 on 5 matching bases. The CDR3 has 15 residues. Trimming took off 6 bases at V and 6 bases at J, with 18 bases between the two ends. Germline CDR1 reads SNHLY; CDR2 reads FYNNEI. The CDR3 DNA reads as TGTGCCAGCAGCGTCCTTGGTCAGGGAGGTCAGCCCCAGCATTTT. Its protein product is CASSVLGQGGQPQHF.

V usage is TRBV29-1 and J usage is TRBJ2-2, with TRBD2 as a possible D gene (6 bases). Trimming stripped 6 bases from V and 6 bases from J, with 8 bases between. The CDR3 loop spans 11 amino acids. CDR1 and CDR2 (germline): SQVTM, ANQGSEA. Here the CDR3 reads CSVGGSGELFF. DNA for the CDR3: TGCAGCGTGGGGGGATCCGGGGAGCTGTTTTTT.

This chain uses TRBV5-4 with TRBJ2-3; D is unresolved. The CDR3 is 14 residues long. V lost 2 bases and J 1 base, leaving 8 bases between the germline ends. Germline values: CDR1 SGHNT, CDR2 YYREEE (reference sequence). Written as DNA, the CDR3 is TGTGCCAGCAGCTTCCGGCAGGGCACAGATACGCAGTATTTT. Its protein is CASSFRQGTDTQYF.

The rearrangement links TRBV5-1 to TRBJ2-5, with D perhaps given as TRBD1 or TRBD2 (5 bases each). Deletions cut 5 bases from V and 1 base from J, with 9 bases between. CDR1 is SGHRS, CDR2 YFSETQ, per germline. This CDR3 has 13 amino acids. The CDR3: CASRSGPQETQYF. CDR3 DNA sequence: TGCGCCAGCAGGTCGGGGCCCCAAGAGACCCAGTACTTC.

The CDR3 spells CASSLAISSSYNEQFF. As DNA, the CDR3 is TGCGCCAGCAGCTTGGCCATCAGCAGCTCCTACAATGAGCAGTTCTTC. The V and J genes are TRBV5-1 and TRBJ2-1, with D uncertain. This CDR3 contains 16 residues. The germline gives CDR1 SGHRS, CDR2 YFSETQ. V dropped 0 bases and J dropped 0 bases, with 10 bases sitting between them. The whole variable domain, remainder taken from reference TRBV5-1 and TRBJ2-1, is KAGVTQTPRYLIKTRGQQVTLSCSPISGHRSVSWYQQTPGQGLQFLFEYFSETQRNKGNFPGRFSGRQFSNSRSEMNVSTLELGDSALYLCASSLAISSSYNEQFFGPGTRLTVL.

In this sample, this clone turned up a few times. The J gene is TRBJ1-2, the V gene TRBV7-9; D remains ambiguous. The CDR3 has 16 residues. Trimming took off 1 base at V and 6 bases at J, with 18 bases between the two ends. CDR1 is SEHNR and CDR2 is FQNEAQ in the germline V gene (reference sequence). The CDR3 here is CASSLGGDPVFHGYTF. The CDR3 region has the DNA TGTGCCAGCAGCTTAGGTGGAGACCCCGTTTTCCATGGCTACACCTTC. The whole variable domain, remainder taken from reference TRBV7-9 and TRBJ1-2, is DTGVSQNPRHKITKRGQNVTFRCDPISEHNRLYWYRQTLGQGPEFLTYFQNEAQLEKSRLLSDRFSAERPKGSFSTLEIQRTEQGDSAMYLCASSLGGDPVFHGYTFGSGTRLTVV.

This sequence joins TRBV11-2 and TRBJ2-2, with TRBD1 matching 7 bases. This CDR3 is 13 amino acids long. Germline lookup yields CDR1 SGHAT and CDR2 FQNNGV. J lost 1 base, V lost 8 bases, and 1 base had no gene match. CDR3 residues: CASRTGNTGELFF. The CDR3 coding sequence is TGTGCCAGCCGGACAGGGAACACCGGGGAGCTGTTTTTT. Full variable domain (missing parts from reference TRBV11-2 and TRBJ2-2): EAGVAQSPRYKIIEKRQSVAFWCNPISGHATLYWYQQILGQGPKLLIQFQNNGVVDDSQLPKDRFSAERLKGVDSTLKIQPAKLEDSAVYLCASRTGNTGELFFGEGSRLTVL.